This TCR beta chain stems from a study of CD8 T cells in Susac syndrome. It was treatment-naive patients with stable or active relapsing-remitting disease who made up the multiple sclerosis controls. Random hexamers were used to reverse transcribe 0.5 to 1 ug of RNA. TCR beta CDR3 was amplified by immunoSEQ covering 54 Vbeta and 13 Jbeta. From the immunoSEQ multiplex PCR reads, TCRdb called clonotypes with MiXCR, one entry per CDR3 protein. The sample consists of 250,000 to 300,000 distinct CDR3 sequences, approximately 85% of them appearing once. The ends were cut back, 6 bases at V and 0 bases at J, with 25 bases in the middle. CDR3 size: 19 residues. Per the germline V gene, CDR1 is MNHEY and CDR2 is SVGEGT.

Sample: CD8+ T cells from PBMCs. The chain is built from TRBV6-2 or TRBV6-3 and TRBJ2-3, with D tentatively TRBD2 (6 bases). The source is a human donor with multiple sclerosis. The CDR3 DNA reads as TGTGCCAGCAGCTTGAACCGGGACTCGGTCTATTCTAGCACAGATACGCAGTATTTT. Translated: CASSLNRDSVYSSTDTQYF.